This T cell receptor beta chain was observed in a study of T-cell memory formation after mild COVID-19. Study background: The two donors had largely donor-specific TCR clusters. Points from the study as a whole: The appearance of some responding clones in pre-infection memory suggested that cross-reactive memory joined. Second-wave clones reaching peak frequency on day 37 lacked confirmed SARS-CoV-2 specificity. CD8+ contracting clones occupied EMRA, while CD4+ ones occupied mainly CM and EM.

The CDR3 sequence is 13 residues long. Germline V gives CDR1 SGHDN, CDR2 FVKESK. With V trimmed by 4 bases and J by 7 bases, 6 bases remained unmatched. TCRdb re-derived calls from the 5' RACE reads in MiXCR, one entry per CDR3 protein. Among roughly 70,000 distinct CDR3 sequences listed, 16% were seen once. This clonotype was counted between two and nine times. What it binds is not known. This sequence originates from an adult woman who had mild COVID-19 (a few samples of this study predate the infection). Cell type and time point are not known. The source material was PBMCs or a T cell subset sorted from them (not recorded which). This chain uses TRBV14 with TRBJ2-5; 7 bases are shared with TRBD2. The CDR3 DNA is TGTGCCAGCAGCCCCCATTCGGGAGGGACCCAGTACTTC. Protein sequence: CASSPHSGGTQYF.